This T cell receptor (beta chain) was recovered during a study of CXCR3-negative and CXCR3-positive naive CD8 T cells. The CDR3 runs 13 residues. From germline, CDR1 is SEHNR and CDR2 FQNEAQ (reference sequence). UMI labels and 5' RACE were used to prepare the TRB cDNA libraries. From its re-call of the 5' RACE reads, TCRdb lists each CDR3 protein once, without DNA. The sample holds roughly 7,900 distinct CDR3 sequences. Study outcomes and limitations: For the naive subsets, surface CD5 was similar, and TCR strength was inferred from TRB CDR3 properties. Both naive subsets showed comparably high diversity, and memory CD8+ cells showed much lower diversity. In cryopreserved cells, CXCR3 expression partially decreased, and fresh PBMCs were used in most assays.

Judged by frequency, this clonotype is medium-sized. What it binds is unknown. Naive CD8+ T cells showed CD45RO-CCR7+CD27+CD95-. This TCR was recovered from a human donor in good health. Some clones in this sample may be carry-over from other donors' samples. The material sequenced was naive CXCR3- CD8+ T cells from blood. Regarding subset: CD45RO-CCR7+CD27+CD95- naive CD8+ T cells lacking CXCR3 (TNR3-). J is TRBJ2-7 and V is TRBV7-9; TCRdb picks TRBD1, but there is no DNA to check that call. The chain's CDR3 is CASSLAREREQYF.